The 18 T cell receptor beta chains below come from one sample, sequenced in a study of T-cell reconstitution after alpha-beta-depleted transplantation in children. This sample's TCRbeta library carried unique molecular identifier barcodes. From the PCR reads, TCRdb called clonotypes with MiXCR, one entry per CDR3 protein. The table includes over 120,000 distinct CDR3 sequences, more than 8% detected once. Sequencing used PBMCs, mostly from graft donor cells, obtained 180 days after TCRalphabeta/CD19-depleted stem cell transplant. The receptor set was obtained from a female patient aged 2-9 years who had a stem cell transplant for congenital amegakaryocytic thrombocytopenia, so the T cells may come from the graft donor.

This clonotype has just a few counts. The chain combines TRBV6-6 with TRBJ1-5; D gene unclear. The V and J ends lost 6 bases and 5 bases respectively, with 8 bases between them. CDR1 is MNHNY and CDR2 is SVGAGI in the germline V gene (reference sequence). The CDR3 contains 12 residues. The DNA for the CDR3 is TGTGCCAGCAGATTTTCCGATCAGCCCCAGCATTTT. As protein: CASRFSDQPQHF.

This clonotype was recorded at least ten times. V usage is TRBV5-6 and J usage is TRBJ2-7, with 10 bases identical to TRBD1. Germline CDR1 is SGHDT and CDR2 is YYEEEE. There are 18 residues in the CDR3. With V trimmed by 4 bases and J by 3 bases, 16 bases remained unmatched. CDR3 bases: TGTGCCAGCAGCGGGGGTGCCGGGACAGGGGCGACATACTACGAGCAGTACTTC. Protein: CASSGGAGTGATYYEQYF.

This clonotype has ten or more counts. The gene calls are TRBV10-3 and TRBJ2-2; D remains ambiguous. This CDR3 spans 15 amino acids. The germline V gene has CDR1 ENHRY and CDR2 SYGVKD. The ends were cut back, 5 bases at V and 0 bases at J, with 10 bases in the middle. The CDR3 spells CAISQRQTNTGELFF. The CDR3 nucleotides read TGTGCCATCAGTCAGAGGCAGACGAACACCGGGGAGCTGTTTTTT.

This clonotype was seen repeatedly, ten times or more. This chain uses TRBV5-6 with TRBJ2-7, with unresolved D. CDR3 length: 12 residues. Trimming shortened V by 3 bases and J by 2 bases, and 6 bases separated the two germline ends. Looked up from germline, CDR1 is SGHDT and CDR2 is YYEEEE. CDR3 residues: CASSSDPYEQYF. CDR3 coding DNA: TGTGCCAGCAGCTCGGACCCCTACGAGCAGTACTTC.

This clonotype was observed at least ten times. The V gene is TRBV7-2, the J gene TRBJ1-5; maybe TRBD1 (5 bases). Trimming stripped 0 bases from V and 0 bases from J, with 15 bases between. Looked up from germline, CDR1 is SGHTA and CDR2 is FQGNSA. The CDR3 has 18 residues. The CDR3 region has the DNA TGTGCCAGCAGCTTAGCGAGGCAGGGCCAATATAGCAATCAGCCCCAGCATTTT. Translated: CASSLARQGQYSNQPQHF.

The chain recombines TRBV28 with TRBJ1-2, with D possibly being TRBD1 (5 bases). Trimming removed 7 bases from V and 6 bases from J, with 18 bases in between. CDR1 is MDHEN, CDR2 SYDVKM, per germline. The CDR3 contains 14 residues. The CDR3 loop reads CASKTGPQTDGYTF. The CDR3 DNA follows: TGTGCCAGCAAAACGGGTCCCCAGACAGATGGCTACACCTTC.

Ten or more counts support this clonotype. V gene TRBV5-1 combines with J gene TRBJ2-1, with 12 bases lining up with TRBD1. There are 14 residues in the CDR3. Germline V gene data show CDR1 as SGHRS and CDR2 as YFSETQ. With 3 bases clipped from V and 7 bases from J, the junction kept 2 bases outside the gene matches. In DNA, the CDR3 is TGCGCCAGCAGCTGGGACAGGGGGCGGAATGAGCAGTTCTTC. It encodes CASSWDRGRNEQFF.

This clonotype was counted ten times or more. The gene calls are TRBV6-1 and TRBJ1-2; the match to TRBD1 covers 7 bases. Per the germline V gene, CDR1 is MNHNS and CDR2 is SASEGT. CDR3 length: 15 amino acids. V was clipped by 5 bases and J by 9 bases; unmatched bases: 15. The CDR3 sequence is CASSKTGLNRPSYTF. DNA of the CDR3: TGTGCCAGCAGTAAGACAGGGCTTAATAGGCCCAGCTACACCTTC.

This chain uses TRBV11-2 with TRBJ1-6, with 7 bases that match TRBD1. Germline lookup yields CDR1 SGHAT and CDR2 FQNNGV. V gave up 7 bases and J gave up 5 bases; unmatched junction bases: 11. The CDR3 has 16 amino acids. The CDR3 nucleotides are TGTGCCAGCACCGATAGGGGGCGGTCCCATAATTCACCCCTCCACTTT. This gives the protein CASTDRGRSHNSPLHF.

At least ten counts were recorded for this clonotype. The CDR3 reads CAWSVWGTGELFF. The CDR3 coding sequence is TGTGCCTGGAGTGTATGGGGCACCGGGGAGCTGTTTTTT. The chain carries TRBV30 and TRBJ2-2; D unclear. V gave up 0 bases and J gave up 4 bases, with 6 bases separating them. CDR1 is GTSNPN, CDR2 SVGIG, per germline (reference sequence). CDR3 length: 13 amino acids. The complete variable domain, with remaining parts taken from reference TRBV30 and TRBJ2-2, reads SQTIHQWPATLVQPVGSPLSLECTVEGTSNPNLYWYRQAAGRGLQLLFYSVGIGQISSEVPQNLSASRPQDRQFILSSKKLLLSDSGFYLCAWSVWGTGELFFGEGSRLTVL.

This clonotype has a count of ten or more. This chain connects TRBV20-1 to TRBJ1-5, with 10 bases identical to TRBD1. With V trimmed by 0 bases and J by 0 bases, 11 bases remained unmatched. Germline V gene data show CDR1 as DFQATT and CDR2 as SNEGSKA (reference sequence). CDR3 length: 19 amino acids. CDR3 protein: CSARDRGTGAFYSNQPQHF. The CDR3 DNA reads as TGCAGTGCTAGAGATCGAGGGACAGGGGCGTTCTATAGCAATCAGCCCCAGCATTTT.

A few counts support this clonotype. The rearrangement joins TRBV15 to TRBJ2-1; 7 positions match TRBD1. CDR3 length: 16 residues. V dropped 4 bases and J dropped 8; count of bases not matched to a gene: 14. Germline-derived CDR1 and CDR2 are LNHNV and YYDKDF (reference sequence). The CDR3 DNA follows: TGTGCCACCAGCATGTGGGTTAGACAGGGAGAGGATGAGCAGTTCTTC. Its translation is CATSMWVRQGEDEQFF.

This clonotype was observed many times. The J gene is TRBJ2-1, the V gene TRBV6-2 or TRBV6-3; TRBD2 matches at 9 bases. Germline V gives CDR1 MNHEY, CDR2 SVGEGT. CDR3 length equals 13 residues. Unmatched junction bases numbered 4, after V lost 2 bases and J lost 11 bases. The CDR3 here is CASSYTSSGKQFF. In DNA, the CDR3 is TGTGCCAGCAGTTACACGTCTAGCGGGAAGCAGTTCTTC.

This chain uses TRBV27 with TRBJ2-3; 12 bases match TRBD2. This CDR3 is 15 amino acids long. Per germline, CDR1 MNHEY and CDR2 SMNVEV (reference sequence). With V trimmed by 6 bases and J by 6 bases, 7 bases remained unmatched. CDR3 DNA sequence: TGTGCCAGCAGCCCACCCGGACTAGCGGGGGATACGCAGTATTTT. Its protein product is CASSPPGLAGDTQYF.

This clonotype was detected only a few times. The chain links TRBV6-1 to TRBJ1-1; 8 positions agree with TRBD1. The V segment lost 2 bases and the J segment 5 bases; nucleotides outside the gene matches: 13. The CDR3 has 17 residues. Germline V CDR1 and CDR2: MNHNS, SASEGT. The CDR3 here is CASSEMNQGAAGTEAFF. The CDR3 nucleotides read TGTGCCAGCAGTGAAATGAATCAGGGGGCGGCGGGGACTGAAGCTTTCTTT.

The chain is built from TRBV14 and TRBJ1-1; D is unresolved. The CDR3 loop spans 15 amino acids. Germline V gene lookup returns CDR1 SGHDN and CDR2 FVKESK. Trimming pared 2 bases from V and 5 bases from J, leaving 15 bases between. CDR3 loop: CASSQLSIGLTEAFF. As DNA, the CDR3 is TGTGCCAGCAGCCAACTCTCCATTGGGCTTACTGAAGCTTTCTTT.

This clonotype has only a few counts. In DNA form, the CDR3 reads TGCAGTGCTAGTCTACCAAAGATCTCTGGAAACACCATATATTTT. Its translation is CSASLPKISGNTIYF. V usage is TRBV20-1 and J usage is TRBJ1-3, with D unclear. This CDR3 region has 15 residues. The V gene's germline CDR1 is DFQATT and CDR2 SNEGSKA (reference sequence). V was cut by 3 bases and J by 0 bases, with 12 bases left in between.

Ten or more counts support this clonotype. V and J are TRBV29-1 and TRBJ1-1, with a tentative D call TRBD1 (5 bases). CDR1 and CDR2 (germline): SQVTM, ANQGSEA. CDR3 length: 14 residues. V gave up 3 bases and J gave up 11 bases, with 22 bases separating them. CDR3 nucleotide sequence: TGCAGCGTTGATCCCGGGGAGGGGAGGAATCGGGCTTTCTTT. Translating gives CSVDPGEGRNRAFF.